Only a few counts were recorded for the clone carrying this TCR beta chain. Its antigen is not identified. TCRdb used MiXCR to reprocess the RT-PCR reads, holding one entry per CDR3 protein. The sample carries almost 250,000 distinct CDR3 sequences, 12% recorded once. The data are from a study of response to subunit inactivated influenza vaccine. Study observations and caveats: Seasonal influenza vaccination, on each occasion, was suggested by the authors to recruit few new T cells.

Trimming removed 6 bases from V and 1 base from J; junction bases left unmatched: 4. The V gene's germline CDR1 is SGHNT and CDR2 YENEEA. The CDR3 sequence is 15 residues long. V gene TRBV11-3 combines with J gene TRBJ2-1; 9 positions match TRBD2. This receptor was taken from a man aged 45 to 65 who received an inactivated influenza vaccine. Sequenced material: non-naive T cells sorted from PBMCs, taken approximately 15 days before vaccination. CDR3 protein: CASREREASYNEQFF. Here the CDR3 DNA reads TGTGCCAGCAGGGAGCGGGAGGCTTCCTACAATGAGCAGTTCTTC.